A single sample gave rise to the 9 T cell receptor beta chains below, sequenced in a study of blood T cell repertoires in COVID-19. Libraries were prepared by immunoSEQ multiplex PCR; TCRdb keeps only in-frame clonotypes and omits some of them. The data hold approximately 170,000 clones, with about 85% observed a single time. The sample comprised peripheral blood. The origin of the receptors is a woman over 75 with COVID-19, enrolled during active disease.

The gene calls are TRBV3-1 (or the pseudogene TRBV3-2) and TRBJ2-3; D gene unclear. Trimming left V 8 bases short and J 8 bases short, with 14 bases between. The germline V gene has CDR1 LGHDT and CDR2 YNNKEL (reference sequence). The CDR3 is made up of 12 amino acids. CDR3 sequence: CASRESVGTQYF. CDR3 nucleotides: TGTGCCAGCCGAGAAAGCGTTGGTACGCAGTATTTT.

The chain's CDR3 is CASSPDLGSYEQYF. In DNA form, the CDR3 reads TGTGCCAGCTCACCAGACCTCGGGTCCTACGAGCAGTACTTC. The chain carries TRBV18 and TRBJ2-7; no definite D call. This CDR3 is 14 amino acids long. Trimming left V 2 bases short and J 1 base short, with 9 bases between. Germline lookup yields CDR1 KGHSH and CDR2 LQKENI.

This rearrangement joins TRBV9 to TRBJ2-7, with a weak D call TRBD1 (5 bases). Between the trimmed V and J ends, which lost 0 bases and 3 bases, there was a span of 19 bases. The V gene's germline CDR1 is SGDLS and CDR2 YYNGEE. The CDR3 spans 17 residues. CDR3 sequence (DNA): TGTGCCAGCAGCGTAGAACAGGCCCTACAGGAGATCTACGAGCAGTACTTC. As protein: CASSVEQALQEIYEQYF.

V and J are TRBV11-2 and TRBJ1-4; D unclear. V lost 1 base, J lost 1 base, and 7 bases lay in between. CDR3 length: 15 amino acids. The germline V gene has CDR1 SGHAT and CDR2 FQNNGV. The CDR3 protein is CASSLVGGTNEKLFF. Here the CDR3 DNA reads TGTGCCAGCAGCTTAGTTGGAGGAACTAATGAAAAACTGTTTTTT.

The chain recombines TRBV18 with TRBJ2-2; D call uncertain. CDR3 length equals 14 residues. Per germline, CDR1 KGHSH and CDR2 LQKENI. Trimming pared 5 bases from V and 6 bases from J, leaving 13 bases between. The CDR3 sequence: CASSSPRDPGELFF. The DNA of the CDR3 is TGTGCCAGCTCATCCCCGAGAGATCCCGGGGAGCTGTTTTTT.

The V and J genes are TRBV30 and TRBJ2-2, with TRBD2 identical over 12 bases. V lost 5 bases to trimming and J lost 8 bases; unmatched junction nucleotides: 6. Germline CDR1 GTSNPN, CDR2 SVGIG (reference sequence). The CDR3 runs 14 residues. CDR3 nucleotide sequence: TGTGCCTGGTCACTAGCGGGAGGTGGAGGGGAGCTGTTTTTT. Translated, it gives CAWSLAGGGGELFF. Full variable domain (outside the CDR3, taken from reference TRBV30 and TRBJ2-2): SQTIHQWPATLVQPVGSPLSLECTVEGTSNPNLYWYRQAAGRGLQLLFYSVGIGQISSEVPQNLSASRPQDRQFILSSKKLLLSDSGFYLCAWSLAGGGGELFFGEGSRLTVL.

The genes are TRBV2 and TRBJ1-5, with D possibly being TRBD1 (5 bases). The V gene lost 7 bases and the J gene lost 6 bases, with 13 bases spanning the gap. The CDR3 is 13 residues long. Germline V lookup: CDR1 SNHLY, CDR2 FYNNEI. The CDR3: CASKIGESQPQHF. CDR3 in DNA: TGTGCCAGCAAGATAGGGGAATCTCAGCCCCAGCATTTT.

The rearrangement uses TRBV5-5 and TRBJ2-5; 7 positions match TRBD1. J lost 1 base, V lost 3 bases, and 6 bases had no gene match. Germline V gene sequence: CDR1 SGHKS, CDR2 YYEKEE (reference sequence). The CDR3 has 15 amino acids. The CDR3 DNA reads TGTGCCAGCAGCTCGCCCGGGACAGCCCAAGAGACCCAGTACTTC. Encoded protein: CASSSPGTAQETQYF.

Comments on this clone: Other DNA sequences from this sample encode an identical CDR3 as well. The genes are TRBV5-1 and TRBJ2-1; 10 bases line up with TRBD2. CDR1 is SGHRS, CDR2 YFSETQ, per germline. This CDR3 is 15 amino acids long. V shed 1 base and J 3 bases; nucleotides not matched to a gene: 1. CDR3 nucleotide sequence: TGCGCCAGCAGCTTGAGCGGGGGGGACTACAATGAGCAGTTCTTC. Residues: CASSLSGGDYNEQFF.